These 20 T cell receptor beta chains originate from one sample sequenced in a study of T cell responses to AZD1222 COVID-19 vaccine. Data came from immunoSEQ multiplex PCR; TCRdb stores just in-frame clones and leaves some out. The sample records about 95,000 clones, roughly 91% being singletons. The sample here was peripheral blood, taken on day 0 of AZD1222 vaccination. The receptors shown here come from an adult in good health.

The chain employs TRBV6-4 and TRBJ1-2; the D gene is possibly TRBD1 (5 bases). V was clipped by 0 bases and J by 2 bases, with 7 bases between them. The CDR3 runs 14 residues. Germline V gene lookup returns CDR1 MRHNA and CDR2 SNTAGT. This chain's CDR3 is CASSDSHRNYGYTF. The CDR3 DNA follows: TGTGCCAGCAGTGACTCACACAGGAACTATGGCTACACCTTC.

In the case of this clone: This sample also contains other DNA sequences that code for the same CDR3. CDR3 nucleotide sequence: TGTGCCAGCAGCCTCGGACTATTCCAAGAGACCCAGTACTTC. Protein sequence: CASSLGLFQETQYF. V gene TRBV7-2 combines with J gene TRBJ2-5; tentative D call: TRBD2 (6 bases). Trimming took off 5 bases at V and 1 base at J, with 11 bases between the two ends. This CDR3 contains 14 residues. Looked up from germline, CDR1 is SGHTA and CDR2 is FQGNSA. Full variable domain (missing parts from reference TRBV7-2 and TRBJ2-5): GAGVSQSPSNKVTEKGKDVELRCDPISGHTALYWYRQSLGQGLEFLIYFQGNSAPDKSGLPSDRFSAERTGGSVSTLTIQRTQQEDSAVYLCASSLGLFQETQYFGPGTRLLVL.

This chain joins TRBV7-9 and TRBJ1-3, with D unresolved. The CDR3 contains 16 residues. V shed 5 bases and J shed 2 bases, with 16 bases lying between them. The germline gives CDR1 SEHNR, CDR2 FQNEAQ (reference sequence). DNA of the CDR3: TGTGCCAGCAGCGCAAGAAGCAGAGGGACTGGAAACACCATATATTTT. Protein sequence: CASSARSRGTGNTIYF.

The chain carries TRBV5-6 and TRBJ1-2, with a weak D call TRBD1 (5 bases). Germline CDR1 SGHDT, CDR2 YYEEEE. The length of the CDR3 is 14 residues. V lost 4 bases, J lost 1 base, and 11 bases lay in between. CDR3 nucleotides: TGTGCCAGCAGCCTCCCAGGGAATAACTATGGCTACACCTTC. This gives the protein CASSLPGNNYGYTF.

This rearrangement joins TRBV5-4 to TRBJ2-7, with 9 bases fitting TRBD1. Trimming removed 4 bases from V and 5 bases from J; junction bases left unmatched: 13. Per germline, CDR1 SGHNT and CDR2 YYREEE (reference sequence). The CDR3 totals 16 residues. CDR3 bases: TGTGCCAGCAGCCCGGGGATGGGGGACAGGGTGGACGAGCAGTACTTC. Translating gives CASSPGMGDRVDEQYF.

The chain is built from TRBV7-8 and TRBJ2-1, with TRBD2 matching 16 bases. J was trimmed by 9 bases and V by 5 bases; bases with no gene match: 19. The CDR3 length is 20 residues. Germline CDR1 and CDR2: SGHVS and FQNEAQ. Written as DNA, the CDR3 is TGTGCCAGCAGCCAAAAGAGGGCTGGGACTAGCGGGGGGGCCGTCGGTGAGCAGTTCTTC. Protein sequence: CASSQKRAGTSGGAVGEQFF.

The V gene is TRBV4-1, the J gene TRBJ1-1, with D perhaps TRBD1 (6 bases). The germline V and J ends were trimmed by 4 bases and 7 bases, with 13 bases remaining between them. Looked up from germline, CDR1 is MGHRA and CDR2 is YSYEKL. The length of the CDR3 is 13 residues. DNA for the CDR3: TGCGCCAGCAGCCCCCCGGACAGAGTTGAAGCTTTCTTT. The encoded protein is CASSPPDRVEAFF.

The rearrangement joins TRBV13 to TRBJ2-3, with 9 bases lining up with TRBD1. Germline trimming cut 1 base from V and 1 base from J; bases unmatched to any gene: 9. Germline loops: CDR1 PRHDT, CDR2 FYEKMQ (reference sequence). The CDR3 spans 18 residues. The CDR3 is CASSLEPLWTGGTDTQYF. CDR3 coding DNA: TGTGCCAGCAGCTTAGAGCCGCTTTGGACAGGGGGCACAGATACGCAGTATTTT.

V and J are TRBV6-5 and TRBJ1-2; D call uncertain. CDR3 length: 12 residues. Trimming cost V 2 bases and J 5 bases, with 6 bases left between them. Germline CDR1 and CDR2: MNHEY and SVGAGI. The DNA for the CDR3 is TGTGCCAGCAGTTACGACACGTATGGCTACACCTTC. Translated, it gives CASSYDTYGYTF.

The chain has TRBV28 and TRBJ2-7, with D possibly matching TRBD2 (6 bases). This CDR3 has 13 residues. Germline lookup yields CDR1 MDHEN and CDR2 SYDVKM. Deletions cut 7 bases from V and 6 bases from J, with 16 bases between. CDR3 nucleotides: TGTGCCAGCAACTCCCCGGCGGGGCCCGAGCAGTACTTC. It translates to CASNSPAGPEQYF.

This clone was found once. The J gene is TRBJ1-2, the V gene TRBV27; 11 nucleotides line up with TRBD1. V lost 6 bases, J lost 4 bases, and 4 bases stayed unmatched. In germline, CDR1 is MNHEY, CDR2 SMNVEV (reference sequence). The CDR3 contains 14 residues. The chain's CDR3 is CASSPGQGVYGYTF. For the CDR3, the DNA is TGTGCCAGCAGCCCGGGACAGGGGGTCTATGGCTACACCTTC.

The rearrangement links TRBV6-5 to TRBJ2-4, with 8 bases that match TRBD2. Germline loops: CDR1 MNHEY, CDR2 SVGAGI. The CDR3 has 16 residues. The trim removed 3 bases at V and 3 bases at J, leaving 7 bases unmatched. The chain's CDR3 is CASSYLSGGGKNIQYF. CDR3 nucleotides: TGTGCCAGCAGTTATTTGAGCGGGGGAGGCAAAAACATTCAGTACTTC.

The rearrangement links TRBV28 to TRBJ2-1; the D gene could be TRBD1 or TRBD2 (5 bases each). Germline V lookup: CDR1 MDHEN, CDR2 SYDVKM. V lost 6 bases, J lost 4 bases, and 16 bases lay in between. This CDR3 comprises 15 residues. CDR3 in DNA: TGTGCCAGCAGCCGATATGGGGCGGGTTACAATGAGCAGTTCTTC. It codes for CASSRYGAGYNEQFF.

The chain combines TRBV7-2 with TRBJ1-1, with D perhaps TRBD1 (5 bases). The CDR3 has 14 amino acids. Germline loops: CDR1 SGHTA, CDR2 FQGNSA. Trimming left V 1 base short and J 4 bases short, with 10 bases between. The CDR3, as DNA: TGTGCCAGCAGCTTAGTAGCAGGGACCACTGAAGCTTTCTTT. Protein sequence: CASSLVAGTTEAFF.

This chain's CDR3 is CASSLDSTGQPQHF. In DNA form, the CDR3 reads TGTGCCAGCAGCTTAGACAGCACGGGTCAGCCCCAGCATTTT. The chain joins TRBV11-2 to TRBJ1-5; D is unresolved. The CDR3 spans 14 residues. Per germline, CDR1 SGHAT and CDR2 FQNNGV. Between the trimmed V and J ends, which lost 0 bases and 6 bases, there was a span of 9 bases. Drawing the rest from reference TRBV11-2 and TRBJ1-5, the complete variable domain is EAGVAQSPRYKIIEKRQSVAFWCNPISGHATLYWYQQILGQGPKLLIQFQNNGVVDDSQLPKDRFSAERLKGVDSTLKIQPAKLEDSAVYLCASSLDSTGQPQHFGDGTRLSIL.

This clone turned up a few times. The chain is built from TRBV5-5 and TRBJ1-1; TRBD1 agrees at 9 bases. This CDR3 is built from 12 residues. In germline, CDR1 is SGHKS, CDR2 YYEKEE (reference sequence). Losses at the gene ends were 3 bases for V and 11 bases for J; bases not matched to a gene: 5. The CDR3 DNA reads TGTGCCAGCAGCTGGACAGGGGAGGAGGCTTTCTTT. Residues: CASSWTGEEAFF.

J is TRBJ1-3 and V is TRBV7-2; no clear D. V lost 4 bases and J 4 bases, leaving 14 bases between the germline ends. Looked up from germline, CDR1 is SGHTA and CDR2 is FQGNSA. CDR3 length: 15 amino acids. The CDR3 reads CASSYGPSGGNTIYF. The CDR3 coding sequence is TGTGCCAGCAGCTACGGTCCCTCCGGGGGAAACACCATATATTTT.

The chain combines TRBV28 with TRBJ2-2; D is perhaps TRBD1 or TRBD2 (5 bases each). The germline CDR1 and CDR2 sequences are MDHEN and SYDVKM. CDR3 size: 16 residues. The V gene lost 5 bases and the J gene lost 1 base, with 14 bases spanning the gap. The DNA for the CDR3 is TGTGCCAGCAGTAACCCCGGGACGGTGAACACCGGGGAGCTGTTTTTT. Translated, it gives CASSNPGTVNTGELFF.

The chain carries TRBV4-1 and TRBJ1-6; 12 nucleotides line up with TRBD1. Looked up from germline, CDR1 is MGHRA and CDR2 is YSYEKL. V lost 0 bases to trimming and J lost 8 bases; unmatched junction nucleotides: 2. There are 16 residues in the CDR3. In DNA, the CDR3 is TGCGCCAGCAGCCAAGAGGGACAGGGGGCGTATTCACCCCTCCACTTT. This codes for CASSQEGQGAYSPLHF.

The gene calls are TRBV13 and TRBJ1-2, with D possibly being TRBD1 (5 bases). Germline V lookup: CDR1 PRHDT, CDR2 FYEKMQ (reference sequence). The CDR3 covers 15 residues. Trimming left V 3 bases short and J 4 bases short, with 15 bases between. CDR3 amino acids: CASSLGGEGGYGYTF. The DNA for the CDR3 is TGTGCCAGCAGCTTGGGAGGGGAAGGAGGCTATGGCTACACCTTC.